This T cell receptor beta chain came from a study of identifying expanded T cells in peripheral blood. This clone was picked up a small number of times. Repertoires were generated with immunoSEQ multiplex PCR, while TCRdb's copy carries only in-frame clones and drops some. The table records around 130,000 clones, 75% to 90% of them present only once. Material for sequencing was blood. The clonotype comes from a person aged 18 to 69 in good health.

CDR3: CASSSISREAFF. Here the CDR3 DNA reads TGTGCCAGCAGCTCCATCTCCAGGGAAGCTTTCTTT. The J gene is TRBJ1-1, the V gene TRBV7-9; D is ambiguous. Trimming cost V 4 bases and J 8 bases, with 11 bases left between them. Germline V gene sequence: CDR1 SEHNR, CDR2 FQNEAQ (reference sequence). The length of the CDR3 is 12 residues.